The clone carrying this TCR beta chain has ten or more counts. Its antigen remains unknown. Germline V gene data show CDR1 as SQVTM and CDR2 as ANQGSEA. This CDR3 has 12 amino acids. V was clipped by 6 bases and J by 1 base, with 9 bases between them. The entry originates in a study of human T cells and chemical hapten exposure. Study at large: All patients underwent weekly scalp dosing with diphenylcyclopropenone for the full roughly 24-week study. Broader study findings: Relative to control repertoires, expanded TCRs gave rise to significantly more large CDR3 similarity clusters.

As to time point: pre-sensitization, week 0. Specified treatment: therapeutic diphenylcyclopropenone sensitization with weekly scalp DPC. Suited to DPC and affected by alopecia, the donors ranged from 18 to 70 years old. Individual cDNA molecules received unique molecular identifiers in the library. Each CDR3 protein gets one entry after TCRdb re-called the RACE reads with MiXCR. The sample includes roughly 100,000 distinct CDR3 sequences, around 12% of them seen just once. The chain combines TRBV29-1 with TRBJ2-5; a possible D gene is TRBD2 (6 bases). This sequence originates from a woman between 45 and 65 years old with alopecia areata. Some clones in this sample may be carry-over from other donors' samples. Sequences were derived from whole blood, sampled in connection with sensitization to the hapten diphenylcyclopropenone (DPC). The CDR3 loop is CSVAGGQETQYF. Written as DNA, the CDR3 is TGCAGCGTCGCCGGGGGCCAAGAGACCCAGTACTTC.